This TCR beta chain was captured in a study of blood T cells in healthy people across ages (dated by TCRdb to 2015 to 2017). In terms of the full investigation: In model experiments, roughly one uniquely barcoded TCR beta cDNA molecule per two T cells was captured by template switching. Using the same blood draw, the study looked at two additional independent replicas of 1 million unique cDNA reads for two donors, one aged 18 to 29 and the other aged 80 or older. Using deep sequencing normalized with unique cDNA molecular identifiers, the study measured how TCR beta repertoire diversity changes with age. The donors were split into four age groups: young (average about 16 years), middle-aged (39), aged (roughly 60) and long-lived (under 90). To avoid experimental bias, donors of different ages were distributed randomly across sequencing lanes.

Receptor amplification or capture employed 5' RACE. The sample was run on an Illumina HiSeq 2500. The second PCR ran for roughly 7 to 11 cycles and used a J-beta primer mix along with a sample-barcoded 5' primer. Each TCR beta cDNA molecule received a unique molecular identifier from a template-switch 5' adaptor carrying 12 random nucleotides. At least 3 million CDR3-containing paired-end reads were obtained from each sample. All of the RNA was converted into first-strand cDNA using the Mint cDNA synthesis kit, with a TRBC-specific oligonucleotide serving as the primer. After uracil-DNA glycosylase treatment, a first 18-cycle PCR used universal primers M1SS and BC2_uni_R on all cDNA. On the study's bioinformatics: For normalization, 1 million high-quality reads were randomly selected from each sample, with every read carrying a distinct molecular identifier. Reads with shared molecular identifiers were discarded instead of being binned into consensus sequences. MiTCR, set to a Q25 quality threshold and the strictest error-elimination algorithm, was used for CDR3 identification, clonotype clustering and error correction. A nonparametric unseen species model using Euler transformation provided a lower-bound estimate of total TCR beta diversity. TCRdb trimmed public reads at Q25 via fastp, called clones via MiXCR and kept in-frame beta chains. For every CDR3 protein sequence, its rows merge into one entry that carries the most common genes and DNA. TCRdb, rather than the study authors, made the V and J calls. This sample holds about 640,000 distinct CDR3 sequences; about 53% were observed only once. The ten largest clonotypes hold roughly 34% of the sample.

The paper's findings and limits, for the study overall: Estimates of total diversity based on one million sequenced T cells were considered lower bounds and underestimates. As age increased, observed TCR beta diversity per million T cells dropped in a roughly linear way, and a significant reduction was already evident by age 40. Since profiling was done on bulk unsorted PBMCs, naive and antigen-experienced compartments could not be conclusively compared. There was a strong correlation between observed TCR beta diversity and the percentage of naive T cells measured by flow cytometry. Compared with the aged group, the long-lived group had more naive CD4+ T cells, fewer expanded clones and increased TCR diversity, suggesting age selection. Because donor CMV infection status was unknown, age-related changes in expanded clonotypes were potentially confounded.

The roughly 42 donors, aged about 6 to 95 years, were systemically healthy Caucasian individuals from Russia. Approximately 9 milliliters of peripheral blood were collected from each donor into EDTA-treated Vacutainer tubes. Ficoll-Paque density-gradient centrifugation was used to isolate PBMCs, with at least 7 million obtained per sample. Total RNA was extracted from PBMCs with Trizol reagent, with at least 6 micrograms obtained per sample. For every donor, flow cytometry on a PBMC aliquot measured the percentage of naive CD45RAhigh/CD27high T cells. Concerning this clonotype: This receptor's antigen is unknown. No much larger clonotype is one base removed from it; base qualities were not supplied.

The source is a man aged 60 to 75 in good health. Material: blood.

Read as DNA, the sequence is TGTGCCACCACGCCCGGGGTACCATCCTACGAGCAGTACTTC. It translates to CATTPGVPSYEQYF. The chain uses TRBV6-1 and TRBJ2-7, with TRBD2 perhaps the D gene, on 5 matching bases. From the cysteine up to the phenylalanine, the CDR3 has a length of 14 residues. Of the read, only the CDR3 DNA is kept; its 42 bases are in frame from base 1. V loses 10 bases of germline sequence and J loses 1 base, and the interval between the two ends is 17 bases. The germline V gene provides CDR1 MNHNS and CDR2 SASEGT.